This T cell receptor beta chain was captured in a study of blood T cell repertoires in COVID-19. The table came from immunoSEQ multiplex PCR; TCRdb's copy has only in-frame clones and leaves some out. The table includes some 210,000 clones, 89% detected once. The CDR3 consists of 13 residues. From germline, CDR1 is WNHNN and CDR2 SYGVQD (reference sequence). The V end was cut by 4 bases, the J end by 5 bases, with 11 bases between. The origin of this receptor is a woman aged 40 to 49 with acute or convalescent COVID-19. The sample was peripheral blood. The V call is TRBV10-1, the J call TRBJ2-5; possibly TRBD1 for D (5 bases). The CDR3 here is CASSGGTSETQYF. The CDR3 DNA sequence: TGCGCCAGCAGTGGGGGCACTTCGGAGACCCAGTACTTC.